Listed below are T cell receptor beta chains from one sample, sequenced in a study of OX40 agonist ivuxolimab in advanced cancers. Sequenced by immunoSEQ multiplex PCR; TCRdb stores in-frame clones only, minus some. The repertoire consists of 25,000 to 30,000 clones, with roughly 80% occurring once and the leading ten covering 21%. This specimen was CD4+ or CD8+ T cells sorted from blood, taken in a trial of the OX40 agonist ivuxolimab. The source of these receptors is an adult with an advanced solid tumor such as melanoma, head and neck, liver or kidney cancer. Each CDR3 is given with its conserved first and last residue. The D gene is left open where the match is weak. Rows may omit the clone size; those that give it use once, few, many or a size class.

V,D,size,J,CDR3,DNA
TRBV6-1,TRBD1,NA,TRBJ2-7,CASSSPGTGVYEQYF,TGTGCCAGCAGTTCCCCCGGGACAGGGGTGTACGAGCAGTACTTC
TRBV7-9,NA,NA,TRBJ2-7,CASSPGGAEQYF,TGTGCCAGCAGCCCCGGCGGGGCCGAGCAGTACTTC
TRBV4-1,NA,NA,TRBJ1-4,CASSRYYDPRAANEKLFF,TGCGCCAGCAGCCGCTATTACGATCCCCGGGCTGCTAATGAAAAACTGTTTTTT
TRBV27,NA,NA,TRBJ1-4,CASSLPGGLMKNCFF,NA
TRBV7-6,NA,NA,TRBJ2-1,CASSTRGDEQFF,TGTGCCAGCAGCACCAGGGGGGATGAGCAGTTCTTC
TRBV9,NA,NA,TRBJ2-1,CASSGWGSSYNEQFF,TGTGCCAGCAGCGGTTGGGGTAGCTCCTACAATGAGCAGTTCTTC
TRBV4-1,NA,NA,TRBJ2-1,CASSQEDIPDEQFF,TGCGCCAGCAGCCAAGAAGACATTCCCGATGAGCAGTTCTTC
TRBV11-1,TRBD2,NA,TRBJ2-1,CASSLWAGGLNEQFF,TGTGCCAGCAGCTTATGGGCGGGAGGGCTCAATGAGCAGTTCTTC
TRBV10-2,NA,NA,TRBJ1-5,CASSESRAGTLPQHF,TGCGCCAGCAGTGAGTCGAGGGCAGGGACGTTGCCCCAGCATTTT
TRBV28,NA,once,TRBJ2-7,CASSRLGGNVLEQYF,TGTGCCAGCAGTCGGTTAGGGGGTAACGTCCTCGAGCAGTACTTC
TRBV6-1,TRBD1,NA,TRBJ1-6,CASTTGGTGGSPLHF,TGTGCCAGCACCACTGGGGGGACAGGGGGTTCACCCCTCCACTTT
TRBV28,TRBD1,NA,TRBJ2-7,CASSFPSPSGTGGIGLAYEQYF,TGTGCCAGCAGTTTCCCGTCACCGTCCGGGACAGGGGGCATTGGGTTAGCCTACGAGCAGTACTTC
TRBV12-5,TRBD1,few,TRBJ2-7,CASGLAYRGPLGEQYF,TGTGCTAGTGGTTTGGCCTACAGGGGCCCACTGGGGGAGCAGTACTTC
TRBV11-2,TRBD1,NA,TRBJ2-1,CASSLQGDEQFF,TGTGCCAGCAGCTTGCAGGGGGATGAGCAGTTCTTC
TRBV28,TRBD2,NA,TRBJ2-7,CASQTAGGSYEQYF,TGTGCCAGCCAGACAGCGGGAGGGTCCTACGAGCAGTACTTC
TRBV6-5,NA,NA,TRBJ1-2,CASSLSGDYGYTF,TGTGCCAGCAGTTTGTCAGGGGACTATGGCTACACCTTC
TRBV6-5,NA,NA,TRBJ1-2,CASSYSRLEGYYGYTF,TGTGCCAGCAGTTACTCGAGATTGGAGGGCTACTATGGCTACACCTTC
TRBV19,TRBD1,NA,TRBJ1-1,CASIDRGSPEAFF,TGTGCCAGTATTGACAGGGGGAGTCCTGAAGCTTTCTTT
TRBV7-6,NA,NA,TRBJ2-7,CASSLGLGEQYF,TGTGCCAGCAGCTTGGGGTTGGGGGAGCAGTACTTC
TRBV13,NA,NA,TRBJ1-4,CASSLQGVNEKLFF,TGTGCCAGCAGCTTACAGGGAGTTAATGAAAAACTGTTTTTT
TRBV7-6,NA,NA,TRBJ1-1,CASSPSGGRRAFF,TGTGCCAGCAGCCCGAGCGGGGGGCGGAGAGCTTTCTTT
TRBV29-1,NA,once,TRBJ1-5,CSVEPTRVARGNQPQHF,TGCAGCGTTGAACCTACAAGAGTCGCCCGAGGCAATCAGCCCCAGCATTTT
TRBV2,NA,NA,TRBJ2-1,CASRDSNSYNEQFF,TGTGCCAGCAGGGACTCAAACTCCTACAATGAGCAGTTCTTC
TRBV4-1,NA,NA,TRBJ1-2,CASSQVRSDSYGYTF,TGCGCCAGCAGCCAAGTCCGGTCGGACTCCTATGGCTACACCTTC
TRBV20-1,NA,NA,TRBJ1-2,CSASVDPSAF,TGCAGTGCTAGCGTGGACCCGAGCGCCTTC
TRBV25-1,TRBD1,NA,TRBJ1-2,CASSAGGYGNYGYTF,TGTGCCAGCAGCGCAGGGGGCTATGGCAACTATGGCTACACCTTC
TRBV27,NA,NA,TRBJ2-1,CASSRGTHYNEQFF,TGTGCCAGCAGTCGGGGGACTCACTACAATGAGCAGTTCTTC
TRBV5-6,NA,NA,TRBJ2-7,CASSPGTAAHEQYF,TGTGCCAGCTCGCCGGGTACAGCGGCCCACGAGCAGTACTTC
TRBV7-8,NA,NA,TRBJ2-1,CASSLRNTYEQFF,TGTGCCAGCAGCTTGCGCAATACGTACGAGCAGTTCTTC
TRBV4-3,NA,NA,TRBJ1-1,CASSQEGTGWNTEAFF,TGCGCCAGCAGCCAGGAAGGAACAGGGTGGAACACTGAAGCTTTCTTT
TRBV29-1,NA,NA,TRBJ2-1,CSVEGRVGSYNEQFF,TGCAGCGTTGAAGGACGAGTGGGTTCGTACAATGAGCAGTTCTTC
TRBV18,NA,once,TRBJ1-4,CASSRNRVELFF,TGTGCCAGCTCACGAAACAGGGTAGAACTGTTTTTT
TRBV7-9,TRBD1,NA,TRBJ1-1,CASSGSTGMNTEAFF,TGTGCCAGCAGCGGGTCGACAGGGATGAACACTGAAGCTTTCTTT
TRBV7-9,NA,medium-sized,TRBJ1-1,CASSLDSWNTEAFF,TGTGCCAGCAGCTTAGATAGCTGGAACACTGAAGCTTTCTTT
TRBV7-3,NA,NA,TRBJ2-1,CASSESSGLPYNEQFF,TGTGCCAGCAGCGAATCCTCAGGGCTTCCTTACAATGAGCAGTTCTTC
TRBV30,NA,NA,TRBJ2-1,CAWSATPHEQFF,TGTGCCTGGAGTGCTACCCCTCATGAGCAGTTCTTC
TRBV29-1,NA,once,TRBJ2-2,CSVEDGGEDRELFF,TGCAGCGTTGAAGATGGTGGGGAGGACCGGGAGCTGTTTTTT
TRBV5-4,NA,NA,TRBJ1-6,CASSLEGLNSPLHF,TGTGCCAGCAGCTTGGAAGGACTTAATTCACCCCTCCACTTT
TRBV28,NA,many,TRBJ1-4,CASSPPRGKLFF,TGTGCCAGCAGTCCCCCTAGAGGAAAACTGTTTTTT
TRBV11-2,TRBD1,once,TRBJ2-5,CASSQYRGRLETQYF,TGTGCCAGCAGCCAGTACAGGGGGCGATTGGAGACCCAGTACTTC
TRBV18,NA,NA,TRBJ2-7,CASSPKVLYEQYF,TGTGCCAGCTCACCAAAGGTTCTTTACGAGCAGTACTTC
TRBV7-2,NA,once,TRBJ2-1,CASSLAWASPSSYNEQFF,TGTGCCAGCAGCTTAGCGTGGGCTAGCCCGAGCTCCTACAATGAGCAGTTCTTC
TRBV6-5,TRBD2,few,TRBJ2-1,CASSYSAGGYNEQFF,TGTGCCAGCAGTTACTCAGCGGGGGGGTACAATGAGCAGTTCTTC
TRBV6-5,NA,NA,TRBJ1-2,CASSYLSTGYGYTF,TGTGCCAGCAGTTACTTGTCGACGGGCTATGGCTACACCTTC
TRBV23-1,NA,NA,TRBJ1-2,CASSQRQSRGWGYTF,TGCGCCAGCAGTCAAAGACAGAGCCGGGGGTGGGGCTACACCTTC
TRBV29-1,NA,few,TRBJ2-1,CSVEDQFF,TGCAGCGTTGAAGACCAGTTCTTC
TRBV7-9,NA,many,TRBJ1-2,CASSWLGSGYGYTF,TGTGCCAGCAGCTGGCTCGGGTCGGGCTATGGCTACACCTTC
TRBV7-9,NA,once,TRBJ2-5,CASSPRRDETQYF,TGTGCCAGCAGCCCCCGTCGGGACGAGACCCAGTACTTC
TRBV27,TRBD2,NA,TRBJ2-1,CASDYSGGSYNEQFF,TGTGCCAGCGACTATAGCGGGGGCTCCTACAATGAGCAGTTCTTC
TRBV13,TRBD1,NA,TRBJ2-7,CASSLPSGGKAYEQYF,TGTGCCAGCAGCTTACCATCAGGGGGAAAAGCCTACGAGCAGTACTTC